This T cell receptor (beta chain) is from a study of T cell responses to AZD1222 COVID-19 vaccine. General study findings and limits: White British donors predominated, females outnumbered males, and clonal diversity was possibly underestimated. Unmutated variant regions are reportedly targeted by nearly half of spike-specific TCRs.

The germline V gene has CDR1 SGHRS and CDR2 YFSETQ. The CDR3 extends over 13 amino acids. V lost 1 base to trimming and J lost 0 bases, with 4 bases between them. The table came from immunoSEQ multiplex PCR; TCRdb's copy has only in-frame clones and leaves some out. The table lists about 94,000 clones, almost 90% of them singletons. This clone was observed a handful of times. Its antigen remains unknown. The starting material was peripheral blood, obtained on day 0 of AZD1222 vaccination. The sequence was obtained from an adult in good health. V gene TRBV5-1 combines with J gene TRBJ1-1; no definite D call. CDR3 sequence reads: CASSLWMNTEAFF. CDR3 sequence (DNA): TGCGCCAGCAGCTTGTGGATGAACACTGAAGCTTTCTTT.